This T cell receptor (beta chain) derives from a study of graft-versus-host responses after intestinal transplantation. As for the study in general: Every recipient had anti-thymocyte globulin induction and two to four years of tacrolimus plus steroids.

Plating combined roughly 200,000 CFSE-labeled responder cells with roughly 200,000 irradiated, violet-dye-labeled stimulator cells. V dropped 11 bases and J dropped 4 bases, with 15 bases sitting between them. From germline, CDR1 is SNHLY and CDR2 FYNNEI. The CDR3 is 13 residues long. The table came from immunoSEQ multiplex PCR; TCRdb's copy has only in-frame clones and leaves some out. The sample has approximately 19,000 clones, 35% to 40% seen once. Specimen: alloreactive CD4+ T cells from a mixed lymphocyte reaction culture, collected before intestinal transplant. Described subset: CFSE-low proliferating T cells sorted from roughly six-day pre-transplant mixed lymphocyte reaction (GvH or HvG direction). This clonotype was obtained from a human patient who received an intestinal transplant. V gene TRBV2 combines with J gene TRBJ1-5; maybe TRBD1 (5 bases). This CDR3 is CAQGRENNQPQHF. CDR3 sequence (DNA): TGTGCCCAAGGCAGGGAGAATAATCAGCCCCAGCATTTT.